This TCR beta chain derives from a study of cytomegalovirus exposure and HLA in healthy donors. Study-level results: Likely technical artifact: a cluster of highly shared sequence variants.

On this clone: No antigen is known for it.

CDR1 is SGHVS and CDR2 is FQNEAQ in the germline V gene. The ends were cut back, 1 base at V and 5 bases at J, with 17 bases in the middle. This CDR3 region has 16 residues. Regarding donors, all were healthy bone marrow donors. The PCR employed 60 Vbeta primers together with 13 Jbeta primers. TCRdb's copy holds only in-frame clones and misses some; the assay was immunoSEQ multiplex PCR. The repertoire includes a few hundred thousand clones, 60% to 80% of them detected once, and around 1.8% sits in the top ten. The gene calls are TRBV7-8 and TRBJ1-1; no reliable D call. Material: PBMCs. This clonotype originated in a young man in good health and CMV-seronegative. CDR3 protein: CASSLDWSGRETEAFF. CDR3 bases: TGTGCCAGCAGCTTAGATTGGTCAGGCCGGGAGACTGAAGCTTTCTTT.